What follows are 13 T cell receptor beta chains derived from one specimen sequenced in a study of blood T cell repertoires in COVID-19. The method was immunoSEQ multiplex PCR; TCRdb's version includes in-frame clones alone and lacks a portion of them. Counted here are about 380,000 clones, roughly 91% occurring once; the ten biggest clones make up roughly 1.2%. Source material: PBMCs or T cells enriched from blood (not recorded which). Source of these receptors: a young woman who had recovered from COVID-19.

The chain employs TRBV19 and TRBJ2-6; perhaps TRBD1 as D (6 bases). V was shortened by 7 bases and J by 2 bases, with 9 bases between the two germline ends. There are 14 residues in the CDR3. CDR1 and CDR2 (germline): LNHDA, SQIVND (reference sequence). This CDR3 is CASTKGAGANVLTF. CDR3 nucleotide sequence: TGTGCCAGTACAAAGGGGGCTGGGGCCAACGTCCTGACTTTC.

The sample holds one count of this clone. The chain joins TRBV2 to TRBJ2-3; the match to TRBD2 covers 7 bases. The CDR3 is 13 amino acids. From germline, CDR1 is SNHLY and CDR2 FYNNEI. The V segment lost 7 bases and the J segment 6 bases; nucleotides outside the gene matches: 7. The CDR3 sequence is CASTYPGGDTQYF. CDR3 bases: TGTGCCAGCACTTATCCCGGGGGGGATACGCAGTATTTT.

In DNA, the CDR3 is TGTGCCAGCAGTTATAAACAGAATAATTCACCCCTCCACTTT. Protein sequence: CASSYKQNNSPLHF. The J gene is TRBJ1-6, the V gene TRBV6-5; no firm D call. CDR1 MNHEY and CDR2 SVGAGI come from the germline V gene. V lost 3 bases to trimming and J lost 5 bases, with 8 bases between them. The CDR3 is made up of 14 amino acids.

This clone was observed a single time. V and J are TRBV5-1 and TRBJ1-2, with 7 positions matching TRBD1. The CDR3 runs 13 residues. From germline, CDR1 is SGHRS and CDR2 YFSETQ. J was trimmed by 6 bases and V by 2 bases; bases with no gene match: 4. This chain's CDR3 is CASSFEQGNGYTF. The CDR3 region has the DNA TGCGCCAGCAGCTTTGAACAGGGGAATGGCTACACCTTC.

The rearrangement uses TRBV19 and TRBJ2-2; the D gene is possibly TRBD1 (7 bases). V lost 7 bases and J lost 7, with 19 bases in between. CDR1 LNHDA and CDR2 SQIVND come from the germline V gene (reference sequence). This CDR3 is built from 15 residues. In nucleotides, the CDR3 is TGTGCCAGTAATCTCAGGGGGGTTGTCCTCGGGGAGCTGTTTTTT. Encoded protein: CASNLRGVVLGELFF.

The rearrangement links TRBV27 to TRBJ2-3; the D gene is possibly TRBD1 (5 bases). Trimming pared 3 bases from V and 6 bases from J, leaving 13 bases between. The CDR3 has 14 amino acids. Germline CDR1 and CDR2: MNHEY and SMNVEV (reference sequence). The CDR3 reads CASSFPTDLDTQYF. In DNA, the CDR3 is TGTGCCAGCAGTTTTCCGACAGACCTGGATACGCAGTATTTT.

This clone showed up just once. The rearrangement joins TRBV10-3 to TRBJ2-7; D remains ambiguous. V dropped 3 bases and J dropped 0 bases, with 9 bases sitting between them. This CDR3 has 14 amino acids. The V gene's germline CDR1 is ENHRY and CDR2 SYGVKD. The chain's CDR3 is CAISDPGSSYEQYF. For the CDR3, the DNA is TGTGCCATCAGTGACCCCGGGTCCTCCTACGAGCAGTACTTC.

This chain uses TRBV10-3 with TRBJ2-3; 10 nucleotides agree with TRBD2. Looked up from germline, CDR1 is ENHRY and CDR2 is SYGVKD. V dropped 6 bases and J dropped 4; count of bases not matched to a gene: 4. This CDR3 has 14 amino acids. The CDR3 here is CAISPGLASDTQYF. DNA for the CDR3: TGTGCCATCAGCCCGGGACTAGCGTCAGATACGCAGTATTTT.

The chain combines TRBV28 with TRBJ1-5, with D possibly matching TRBD1 (5 bases). Germline V gene sequence: CDR1 MDHEN, CDR2 SYDVKM. V was clipped by 6 bases and J by 10 bases, with 16 bases between them. The CDR3 contains 13 residues. The CDR3 DNA reads as TGTGCCAGCAGGATCCGACAGTTGAAACCCCAGCATTTT. Translation gives CASRIRQLKPQHF.

This chain connects TRBV7-2 to TRBJ1-2; a weak D match, TRBD1 (6 bases). CDR3 size: 15 residues. Germline CDR1 reads SGHTA; CDR2 reads FQGNSA. V was clipped by 5 bases and J by 5 bases, with 18 bases between them. The CDR3 region has the DNA TGTGCCAGCAGCCCGGGAGGGGGATTGGGATATGGCTACACCTTC. This sequence encodes CASSPGGGLGYGYTF. The variable domain in full, with the rest retrieved from reference TRBV7-2 and TRBJ1-2, is GAGVSQSPSNKVTEKGKDVELRCDPISGHTALYWYRQSLGQGLEFLIYFQGNSAPDKSGLPSDRFSAERTGGSVSTLTIQRTQQEDSAVYLCASSPGGGLGYGYTFGSGTRLTVV.

This clone was seen more than once but under ten times. The gene calls are TRBV19 and TRBJ1-5, with D perhaps matching TRBD1 (5 bases). The germline gives CDR1 LNHDA, CDR2 SQIVND (reference sequence). V lost 4 bases and J 2 bases, leaving 12 bases between the germline ends. The CDR3 runs to 15 residues. CDR3 in amino acids: CASSTPGHRNQPQHF. Here the CDR3 DNA reads TGTGCCAGTAGTACCCCCGGACACCGCAATCAGCCCCAGCATTTT.

V gene TRBV6-5 combines with J gene TRBJ2-7, with D maybe TRBD2 (7 bases). CDR1 is MNHEY and CDR2 is SVGAGI in the germline V gene. The CDR3 loop spans 12 amino acids. V lost 8 bases and J 5 bases, leaving 13 bases between the germline ends. The CDR3 DNA is TGTGCCAGCGGGGGGGCCGCTAACGAGCAGTACTTC. Translated, it gives CASGGAANEQYF.

The chain employs TRBV19 and TRBJ2-7; D perhaps matches TRBD1 (6 bases). Trimming left V 6 bases short and J 5 bases short, with 20 bases between. The germline V gene has CDR1 LNHDA and CDR2 SQIVND (reference sequence). The CDR3 runs to 15 residues. CDR3 in amino acids: CASSRWPGETHEQYF. In DNA, the CDR3 is TGTGCCAGTAGCCGGTGGCCAGGGGAAACGCACGAGCAGTACTTC.